Only a few counts were recorded for the clone carrying this T cell receptor (beta chain). The antigen remains undetermined. The V and J ends lost 4 bases and 8 bases, in that order; junction bases with no gene match: 11. The CDR3 contains 15 residues. Per germline, CDR1 LGHNA and CDR2 YSLEER. The source of the sample is a study of T-cell memory formation after mild COVID-19. Study-level findings and limits: CD4+ clones that contracted lay mainly in CM and EM; CD8+ ones lay in EMRA.

Libraries for TCRalpha and TCRbeta carried sample barcodes and unique molecular identifiers via 5'RACE. TCRdb reprocessed the 5' RACE reads via MiXCR and lists one record per CDR3 protein. Of under 400,000 distinct CDR3 sequences in the sample, 28% were seen once. Sequenced material: PBMCs or a T cell subset sorted from them (not recorded which). The TCR comes from an adult woman who had mild COVID-19 (a few samples of this study predate the infection). Cell type and time point are not known. J is TRBJ2-1 and V is TRBV4-3; the match to TRBD2 covers 7 bases. The CDR3 here is CASSPTAPGGYEQFF. CDR3 nucleotide sequence: TGCGCCAGCAGCCCGACAGCCCCGGGAGGCTATGAGCAGTTCTTC.